Listed below are T cell receptor beta chains from one sample, sequenced in a study of vaccination effects on CD4 cells after COVID-19. These receptors' targets are unknown. The assay was immunoSEQ multiplex PCR, and TCRdb's table has in-frame clones only and misses some. The data contain approximately 11,000 clones, 74% of them singletons. The sequencing used CD4+ T cells from PBMCs cultured with HCoV-229E spike peptides, collected before COVID-19 vaccination. All receptors come from a human donor who received a COVID-19 vaccine. The conserved cysteine and the conserved F or W are not part of the CDR3 here.

V,length,J,CDR3
TRBV5-1,13,TRBJ2-5,ASSLEGQDQETQY
TRBV5-1,14,TRBJ2-3,ASSLVGSGGADTQY
TRBV7-8,18,TRBJ1-2,ASSLVAQRMGVKANYGYT
TRBV11-2,14,TRBJ1-4,ASSLVGGSSNEKLF
TRBV5-5,12,TRBJ1-4,ASSWSGSNEKLF
TRBV7-2,14,TRBJ1-6,ASSPGSVTQNSPLH
TRBV2,9,TRBJ2-1,ASSESNEQF
TRBV15,13,TRBJ1-6,ATGPGGVSNSPLH
TRBV12-3/TRBV12-4,10,TRBJ1-1,ASSLRLGTAF
TRBV19,15,TRBJ1-5,ASSFTSAGGTNQPQH
TRBV11-2,13,TRBJ1-6,ASSGVGTNNSPLH
TRBV30,14,TRBJ1-4,AWSKGQGYTNEKLF
TRBV11-1,11,TRBJ1-1,ASSFRRGTEAF
TRBV27,14,TRBJ1-6,ASSPPQDSYNSPLH
TRBV4-3,14,TRBJ1-4,ASSHGDRPFTEKLF
TRBV3-1/TRBV3-2,13,TRBJ2-3,ASSHWTGSTDTQY
TRBV7-2,16,TRBJ2-3,ASSHGTSGSWGTDTQY
TRBV11-2,10,TRBJ2-2,ASSLNTGELF
TRBV12-3/TRBV12-4,9,TRBJ1-2,ASSFRGGYT
TRBV6-2/TRBV6-3,15,TRBJ1-1,ASSTLDRGRGFTEAF